This TCR beta chain was identified during a study of blood T cell repertoires in COVID-19. The repertoire was sequenced with immunoSEQ multiplex PCR; TCRdb's copy has only in-frame clones and lacks some. This sample yields tens of thousands of clones, of which around 90% are seen a single time; about 14% belongs to the top ten. V was clipped by 0 bases and J by 5 bases, with 11 bases between them. Germline V gene lookup returns CDR1 SGDLS and CDR2 YYNGEE. The CDR3 extends over 14 amino acids. This clone was recorded only once. This rearrangement joins TRBV9 to TRBJ1-1; TRBD1 is a possible D gene (5 bases). The clonotype originates from a human donor in a cohort sampled during active COVID-19. The donor label of this sample is uncertain. The sample was peripheral blood. CDR3: CASSVEGSSTEAFF. CDR3 bases: TGTGCCAGCAGCGTAGAGGGGTCCTCGACTGAAGCTTTCTTT.